The clone carrying this TCR beta chain showed up just once. Its antigen is unidentified. Germline is not matched at one junction end, which may reflect a read error. These data come from a study of tumor-infiltrating lymphocytes in primary liver carcinoma. Whole-study context: The patient population consisted of men and women between 30 and 69 years of age.

The investigators made TCR beta cDNA from 400 to 500 ng total RNA, using a constant-region primer. It was through three nested multiplex PCR rounds of slightly modified ARM-PCR that TCR beta libraries arose. A C-beta reverse primer was combined with TRBV1-TRBV30 forward primers in the first two PCR rounds, and each round had approximately 9 cycles. Each CDR3 protein is one row after TCRdb ran MiXCR on the multiplex PCR reads. There are about 350,000 distinct CDR3 sequences in the sample; almost 65% occur only once, and about 6.3% lies in the top ten. Findings and caveats of the study: Researchers found tumor-adjacent and tumor-blood pairs overlapped less than tumor region pairs. Compared with blood, tumor repertoires held significantly more in their top 250 clones. Bulk unsorted samples prevented comparison of CD4+ and CD8+ repertoires.

CDR3 size: 12 residues. It was unsorted whole blood that yielded blood RNA, and germline DNA was also extracted. This clonotype was obtained from a man in his forties with primary liver carcinoma and hepatitis B virus infection. The chain uses TRBV12-3 or TRBV12-4 and TRBJ2-1; D gene unclear. The sequenced material came from peripheral blood. In DNA, the CDR3 is TGTGCCTGCAGCCCTCGTGAGAGTGAGCAGTTCTTC. Translating it yields CACSPRESEQFF.